This TCR beta chain was profiled in a study of blood T cell repertoires in COVID-19 (dated by TCRdb to about 2020). Study-wide context: Samples covering the acute and convalescent phases of COVID-19 were provided by collaborators in the United States, Italy and Spain. Samples came from the ongoing ImmuneRACE study (first 160 participants) plus 1,254 subjects from 6 global collaborators. Where available, HLA class I and class II types were obtained from metadata supplied by the sample provider rather than from assay-based typing. The prospective study material was composed of cDNA or gDNA derived from T cells, B-cell-depleted T cells, or PBMCs. The sample metadata nearly always contained a de-identified subject ID, COVID-19 status, age in years and sex. The dataset comprised deeply sampled blood TCRbeta repertoires from subjects exposed to, actively infected with, or recovered from COVID-19. The repertoires were released in a freely available public database intended as a resource for research on the immune response to SARS-CoV-2.

Beyond this particular receptor, the publication reports: How much clinical and demographic metadata was included differed by source and by participant, and the metadata was provided uncurated.

Each collaborating institution followed its own protocols to collect whole blood in K2EDTA tubes. For TCRbeta analysis, collaborator samples were shipped as frozen whole blood, as isolated PBMCs, or as DNA extracted from either sample type. Comments on this clone: Its target antigen remains unknown. The record has no base qualities; no much larger clone is one base away.

Trimmed from V: 5 bases; trimmed from J: 3 bases; junction bases lacking a gene match: 6. CDR1 and CDR2 were assigned from the germline V gene (reference sequence) as LNHDA and SQIVND. The cysteine opens and the phenylalanine closes a CDR3 of 14 amino acids. Only the CDR3 region is kept as DNA, spanning 42 bases read in frame from base 1. TCRbeta CDR3 regions were amplified from genomic DNA by means of the immunoSEQ Assay, a bias-controlled multiplex PCR. On the authors' methods: The number of nucleated cells in each sample was estimated by amplification of reference gene primers within the assay. To quantify the absolute abundance of each unique TCRbeta CDR3 rearrangement, sequence reads were collapsed and filtered. For each sample, productive Simpson clonality was calculated by taking the square root of Simpson's diversity index across productive rearrangements. This immuneACCESS table, as held by TCRdb, lists in-frame sequences with V and J called but not all clones. Of the missing ones, under half trace to an unresolved V gene in checked studies; the others have no known cause. Clone size and V and J calls were adopted from that table, with D and trimming inferred from the DNA. Here the sample has about 200,000 clones; about nine tenths occur a single time. The ten largest clones add up to 1.5% to 2% of the sample.

This receptor was taken from a man aged 18 to 35 with active or convalescent COVID-19. Sequenced sample: peripheral blood. Here the chain combines TRBV19 and TRBJ1-2, with 7 bases aligning to TRBD1. The CDR3 protein is CASSAQGVDYGYTF. The sequenced DNA is TGTGCCAGTAGTGCGCAGGGGGTGGACTATGGCTACACCTTC.